This TCR beta chain is from a study of control samples from healthy donors and cancer patients. Assay used: immunoSEQ multiplex PCR; TCRdb lists only in-frame clones, some missing. This sample carries around 200,000 clones, around 92% of them seen once, and the ten largest clones take roughly 1.6%. The V gene's germline CDR1 is LNHDA and CDR2 SQIVND (reference sequence). This CDR3 spans 15 amino acids. V shed 7 bases and J shed 0 bases, with 10 bases lying between them. This rearrangement joins TRBV19 to TRBJ2-6; D is undetermined. Input material: blood. This clonotype was obtained from a woman aged 25-40 years in good health. The CDR3 sequence is CASTGTSSGANVLTF. The CDR3 nucleotides are TGTGCCAGTACAGGCACCAGCTCTGGGGCCAACGTCCTGACTTTC.